This T cell receptor (beta chain) comes out of a study of T cells after yellow fever vaccination. Many counts were recorded for this clonotype. TCRdb analysed the 5' RACE reads with MiXCR anew, one entry per CDR3 protein. The sample yields 400,000 or so distinct CDR3 sequences, around 19% seen once. CDR1 is SGHRS, CDR2 YFSETQ, per germline. The CDR3 length is 13 residues. V was pared by 1 base and J by 5 bases, with 7 bases between. Material: PBMCs, obtained before the yellow fever booster vaccination. The chain joins TRBV5-1 to TRBJ2-1; D unclear. The sequence was obtained from a man between 18 and 35 years old who received the YFV17D yellow fever vaccine. CDR3 sequence (DNA): TGCGCCAGCAGCTTGAGGGTAGACAATGAGCAGTTCTTC. It specifies CASSLRVDNEQFF.